The 21 T cell receptor beta chains below were found in one sample sequenced in a study of T-cell reconstitution after alpha-beta-depleted transplantation in children. It was with unique molecular identifiers that the TCRbeta library was prepared. TCRdb called the PCR reads again in MiXCR, with one record for every CDR3 protein. The table shows approximately 44,000 distinct CDR3 sequences, with over 4.5% occurring only once. This sample comprised PBMCs, mostly from graft donor cells, obtained 60 days after TCRalphabeta/CD19-depleted stem cell transplant. The receptors derive from a female patient aged 2-15 years who had a stem cell transplant for aplastic anemia, so the T cells may come from the graft donor.

The count of this clonotype is one. The rearrangement joins TRBV28 to TRBJ2-1; D possibly corresponds to TRBD2 (6 bases). Trimming left V 6 bases short and J 6 bases short, with 18 bases between. CDR1 MDHEN and CDR2 SYDVKM come from the germline V gene. The CDR3 totals 15 residues. The chain's CDR3 is CASSPGLAYCNEQFF. Here the CDR3 DNA reads TGTGCCAGCAGCCCGGGACTCGCTTACTGCAATGAGCAGTTCTTC.

This clonotype was detected many times. V gene TRBV20-1 combines with J gene TRBJ2-3; D remains unclear. The CDR3 loop spans 15 amino acids. The germline V gene has CDR1 DFQATT and CDR2 SNEGSKA (reference sequence). V was pared by 0 bases and J by 0 bases, with 10 bases between. The CDR3 spells CSARDLYLSTDTQYF. CDR3 sequence (DNA): TGCAGTGCTAGAGATCTCTACCTTAGCACAGATACGCAGTATTTT.

This clonotype came up a few times. This chain connects TRBV3-1 to TRBJ1-1, with TRBD1 identical over 7 bases. The CDR3 spans 14 residues. The germline V gene has CDR1 LGHDT and CDR2 YNNKEL (reference sequence). V was pared by 6 bases and J by 5 bases, with 9 bases of the junction left unmatched. The CDR3 region is CASSLATGDTEAFF. CDR3 DNA sequence: TGTGCCAGCAGTCTTGCAACAGGGGATACTGAAGCTTTCTTT.

There are many counts of this clonotype. V gene TRBV5-5 combines with J gene TRBJ2-7; TRBD2 agrees at 7 bases. CDR3 length: 13 amino acids. V shed 1 base and J 3 bases; nucleotides not matched to a gene: 1. Germline lookup yields CDR1 SGHKS and CDR2 YYEKEE (reference sequence). For the CDR3, the DNA is TGTGCCAGCAGCTTGCAGCGGGGCTACGAGCAGTACTTC. It translates to CASSLQRGYEQYF.

In its sample, this clonotype was seen many times. The V gene is TRBV7-6, the J gene TRBJ2-5, with 11 nucleotides matching TRBD2. J lost 7 bases, V lost 3 bases, and 4 bases had no gene match. The length of the CDR3 is 14 residues. Germline values: CDR1 SGHVS, CDR2 FNYEAQ. CDR3 sequence reads: CASSFTSGGGTQYF. CDR3 sequence (DNA): TGTGCCAGCAGCTTCACTAGCGGGGGAGGGACCCAGTACTTC.

There are a few counts of this clonotype. This chain joins TRBV5-1 and TRBJ2-3; 10 bases are a match to TRBD2. V dropped 4 bases and J dropped 2; count of bases not matched to a gene: 10. The CDR3 is 17 amino acids. CDR1 is SGHRS and CDR2 is YFSETQ in the germline V gene. The CDR3 here is CASSLAGLADFTDTQYF. The CDR3 nucleotides read TGCGCCAGCAGCCTAGCAGGACTAGCGGATTTCACAGATACGCAGTATTTT.

This clonotype was seen at least ten times. J is TRBJ2-1 and V is TRBV7-2; unclear D gene. In germline, CDR1 is SGHTA, CDR2 FQGNSA. V lost 1 base, J lost 4 bases, and 11 bases lay in between. The CDR3 is 15 amino acids. CDR3 sequence: CASSLDWFGYNEQFF. The CDR3 coding sequence is TGTGCCAGCAGCTTAGACTGGTTCGGATACAATGAGCAGTTCTTC.

This clonotype has ten or more counts. The chain uses TRBV3-1 and TRBJ2-7, with 9 bases fitting TRBD2. Per germline, CDR1 LGHDT and CDR2 YNNKEL (reference sequence). The ends lost 4 bases at V and 5 bases at J; junction bases unmatched: 3. CDR3 length: 13 amino acids. The chain's CDR3 is CASSRTSDNEQYF. The CDR3, as DNA: TGTGCCAGCAGCCGGACTAGCGACAACGAGCAGTACTTC.

The genes are TRBV27 and TRBJ2-5; D might be TRBD1 or TRBD2, each matching 6 bases. The germline V gene has CDR1 MNHEY and CDR2 SMNVEV (reference sequence). The CDR3 is made up of 18 amino acids. Trimming took 5 bases from V and 2 from J, leaving 24 bases between them. The CDR3 sequence is CASSISGGRGGAQETQYF. The CDR3 DNA is TGTGCCAGCAGTATCAGTGGGGGGCGCGGCGGGGCTCAAGAGACCCAGTACTTC.

This clonotype was counted ten times or more. The J gene is TRBJ1-1, the V gene TRBV5-1; perhaps TRBD1 as D (5 bases). V shed 1 base and J shed 5 bases, with 9 bases lying between them. The CDR3 loop spans 13 amino acids. Germline values: CDR1 SGHRS, CDR2 YFSETQ. The CDR3 sequence is CASSLYEGTEAFF. The CDR3 bases are TGCGCCAGCAGCTTGTATGAGGGGACTGAAGCTTTCTTT.

In its sample, this clonotype was seen many times. The chain combines TRBV29-1 with TRBJ1-2; 8 bases align to TRBD1. Germline trimming cut 7 bases from V and 6 bases from J; bases unmatched to any gene: 19. There are 16 residues in the CDR3. CDR1 and CDR2 (germline): SQVTM, ANQGSEA. The CDR3 spells CSAADLGRTGHNGYTF. The CDR3 nucleotides are TGCAGCGCCGCAGACTTGGGGCGGACAGGGCATAATGGCTACACCTTC. Drawing the rest from reference TRBV29-1 and TRBJ1-2, the complete variable domain is SAVISQKPSRDICQRGTSLTIQCQVDSQVTMMFWYRQQPGQSLTLIATANQGSEATYESGFVIDKFPISRPNLTFSTLTVSNMSPEDSSIYLCSAADLGRTGHNGYTFGSGTRLTVV.

In its sample, this clonotype was seen many times. The CDR3 here is CASSFPPYNEQFF. DNA of the CDR3: TGTGCCAGCAGCTTCCCCCCGTACAATGAGCAGTTCTTC. V usage is TRBV7-3 and J usage is TRBJ2-1; no clear D. Germline values: CDR1 SGHTA, CDR2 FQGTGA. The germline V and J ends were trimmed by 3 bases and 4 bases, with 7 bases remaining between them. CDR3 length: 13 amino acids.

This clonotype showed up many times. The V call is TRBV6-1, the J call TRBJ2-7; D might be TRBD1 (6 bases). CDR1 and CDR2 from the germline V gene are MNHNS and SASEGT. This CDR3 spans 14 amino acids. Deletions cut 2 bases from V and 6 bases from J, with 14 bases between. The chain's CDR3 is CASSEYGGWGEQYF. The CDR3 DNA sequence: TGTGCCAGCAGTGAATATGGGGGCTGGGGCGAGCAGTACTTC.

The table lists this clonotype with a few counts. This chain uses TRBV7-2 with TRBJ1-4; 7 bases match TRBD1. The germline V gene encodes CDR1 SGHTA and CDR2 FQGNSA. With V trimmed by 3 bases and J by 7 bases, 2 bases remained unmatched. This CDR3 is built from 13 residues. The CDR3 here is CASSFRGAEKLFF. In nucleotides, the CDR3 is TGTGCCAGCAGCTTCAGGGGGGCTGAAAAACTGTTTTTT.

The sample holds many counts of this clonotype. The rearrangement uses TRBV7-9 and TRBJ2-3; D remains ambiguous. The germline V gene has CDR1 SEHNR and CDR2 FQNEAQ (reference sequence). This CDR3 has 16 residues. The V end was cut by 3 bases, the J end by 3 bases, with 16 bases between. The CDR3 loop reads CASSFALGSPTDTQYF. CDR3 nucleotides: TGTGCCAGCAGCTTTGCCCTTGGGTCGCCGACAGATACGCAGTATTTT.

This clonotype was picked up many times. This chain joins TRBV7-2 and TRBJ2-2, with D perhaps being TRBD1 or TRBD2 (5 bases each). Trimming pared 4 bases from V and 5 bases from J, leaving 20 bases between. This CDR3 contains 17 residues. Per the germline V gene, CDR1 is SGHTA and CDR2 is FQGNSA. CDR3 DNA sequence: TGTGCCAGCAGCTCGACCGGGACCAGTACGGATACCGGGGAGCTGTTTTTT. Its translation: CASSSTGTSTDTGELFF.

This clonotype occurred many times. This chain joins TRBV7-9 and TRBJ2-1, with 8 bases aligning to TRBD1. Germline-derived CDR1 and CDR2 are SEHNR and FQNEAQ (reference sequence). The ends lost 5 bases at V and 4 bases at J; junction bases unmatched: 13. The CDR3 totals 17 residues. The CDR3 sequence is CASSKRGGGQVYNEQFF. CDR3 in DNA: TGTGCCAGCAGCAAACGCGGTGGGGGACAGGTGTACAATGAGCAGTTCTTC.

This clonotype was seen repeatedly, ten times or more. This rearrangement joins TRBV5-1 to TRBJ2-1; D not certain. There are 15 residues in the CDR3. Per the germline V gene, CDR1 is SGHRS and CDR2 is YFSETQ. The V end lost 0 bases, the J end lost 2 bases, and 9 bases lay between the germline ends. CDR3 bases: TGCGCCAGCAGCTTGGACGGAAGGGCCTACAATGAGCAGTTCTTC. It codes for CASSLDGRAYNEQFF. Looking up the rest from reference TRBV5-1 and TRBJ2-1 gives the full variable domain: KAGVTQTPRYLIKTRGQQVTLSCSPISGHRSVSWYQQTPGQGLQFLFEYFSETQRNKGNFPGRFSGRQFSNSRSEMNVSTLELGDSALYLCASSLDGRAYNEQFFGPGTRLTVL.

The rearrangement links TRBV7-8 to TRBJ2-5; TRBD2 matches at 9 bases. J gave up 4 bases and V 1 base, and 4 bases lay outside the gene matches. Per germline, CDR1 SGHVS and CDR2 FQNEAQ. The CDR3 spans 15 residues. The DNA of the CDR3 is TGTGCCAGCAGCTTAGGCGGGACTAGCACAGAGACCCAGTACTTC. Encoded protein: CASSLGGTSTETQYF.

This clonotype was counted many times. The chain recombines TRBV27 with TRBJ2-7, with 9 nucleotides matching TRBD2. The CDR3 loop spans 13 amino acids. J gave up 0 bases and V 8 bases, and 2 bases lay outside the gene matches. From germline, CDR1 is MNHEY and CDR2 SMNVEV (reference sequence). This CDR3 is CASWTSDSYEQYF. The CDR3 region has the DNA TGTGCCAGCTGGACTAGCGACTCCTACGAGCAGTACTTC.

The rearrangement joins TRBV5-1 to TRBJ1-1, with 9 nucleotides matching TRBD1. Germline V gene lookup returns CDR1 SGHRS and CDR2 YFSETQ. This CDR3 contains 17 residues. Trimming cost V 1 base and J 1 base; bases outside gene matches: 8. CDR3 nucleotide sequence: TGCGCCAGCAGCTTGATTCCGGGACAGGGAACGAACACTGAAGCTTTCTTT. This codes for CASSLIPGQGTNTEAFF. Together with reference TRBV5-1 and TRBJ1-1, the CDR3 gives the full variable domain: KAGVTQTPRYLIKTRGQQVTLSCSPISGHRSVSWYQQTPGQGLQFLFEYFSETQRNKGNFPGRFSGRQFSNSRSEMNVSTLELGDSALYLCASSLIPGQGTNTEAFFGQGTRLTVV.